Following are 4 T cell receptor beta chains from one sample sequenced in a study of identical twins (dated by TCRdb to the mid-2010s). Receptors were amplified or captured by 5' RACE. The instrument was an Illumina HiSeq 2000. TCRdb handled the public reads itself, with Q25 trimming in fastp and clone calling in MiXCR, and kept productive beta chains. One record per CDR3 amino acid sequence lists the most common genes and DNA. This sample has over 600,000 distinct CDR3 sequences in its table, and approximately 22% of those were observed once. The ten largest clones capture over 4% of the sample. The same specimen was also included in a second study, on T cells expressing NK-cell markers.

The source material was PBMCs. The receptors originated from a woman aged 18-35 years in good health.

The chain is built from TRBV12-3 or TRBV12-4 and TRBJ2-1, with 8 bases identical to TRBD2. The ends lost 3 bases at V and 9 bases at J; junction bases unmatched: 10. This CDR3 comprises 15 residues. Here the CDR3 DNA reads TGTGCCAGCAGTTTCGGAACGGGGGGGCGCGGTGAGCAGTTCTTC. Protein sequence: CASSFGTGGRGEQFF.

V gene TRBV6-1 combines with J gene TRBJ1-2; TRBD1 is a possible D gene (6 bases). The CDR3 is 16 amino acids. V gave up 6 bases and J gave up 4 bases, with 21 bases separating them. Germline loops: CDR1 MNHNS, CDR2 SASEGT. The CDR3 region is CASSSYGTQNLYGYTF. The CDR3 DNA is TGTGCCAGCAGCTCCTATGGGACACAGAACCTCTATGGCTACACCTTC.

In this sample, this clonotype turned up a few times. The J gene is TRBJ1-4, the V gene TRBV5-8; D unresolved. The CDR3 has 16 amino acids. Germline V gives CDR1 SGHTS, CDR2 YDEGEE. V dropped 0 bases and J dropped 0 bases, with 9 bases sitting between them. Here the CDR3 reads CASSLGAVATNEKLFF. The CDR3 nucleotides read TGTGCCAGCAGCTTGGGGGCTGTTGCAACTAATGAAAAACTGTTTTTT.

This clonotype was seen only a few times. The genes are TRBV20-1 and TRBJ2-5; 10 positions agree with TRBD2. This CDR3 region has 15 residues. In germline, CDR1 is DFQATT, CDR2 SNEGSKA (reference sequence). V was pared by 4 bases and J by 5 bases, with 10 bases of the junction left unmatched. CDR3 sequence reads: CSATYSGGAQETQYF. For the CDR3, the DNA is TGCAGTGCTACTTACAGCGGGGGGGCCCAGGAGACCCAGTACTTC.